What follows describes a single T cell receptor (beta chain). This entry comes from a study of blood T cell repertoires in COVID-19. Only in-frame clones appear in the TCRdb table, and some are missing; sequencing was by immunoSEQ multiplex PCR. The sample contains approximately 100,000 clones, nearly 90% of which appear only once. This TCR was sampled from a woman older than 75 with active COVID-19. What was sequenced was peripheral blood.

The CDR3 DNA follows: TGTGCCAGCAGCGTAGGGGCAGGGGTCACAGATACGCAGTATTTT. Amino acid sequence: CASSVGAGVTDTQYF. V is TRBV9 and J is TRBJ2-3, with a possible D match to TRBD1 (6 bases). The length of the CDR3 is 15 residues. The germline gives CDR1 SGDLS, CDR2 YYNGEE. The V and J ends lost 0 bases and 2 bases respectively, with 10 bases between them.